The present TCR beta chain was sequenced within a study of beta chain features in type 1 diabetes. Study outcomes and limitations: cDNA-based sequencing might over-represent cells highly expressing TCR. Within the patient group, naive, central memory and Treg TCRB repertoires appeared more similar to each other than within healthy donors.

CDR1 and CDR2 from the germline V gene are MGHDK and SYGVNS. The CDR3 has 18 residues. V shed 5 bases and J 2 bases; nucleotides not matched to a gene: 12. Reverse transcription of all isolated RNA meant that expressed TCRB transcripts were sequenced. Assay used: immunoSEQ multiplex PCR; TCRdb lists only in-frame clones, some missing. The table shows 400,000 to 500,000 clones, with approximately 15% occurring only once. This clone was picked up a small number of times. Its antigen is still unknown. The clonotype comes from a man aged 30 to 39 in good health. The sequencing input was naive CD4+ T cells from blood. The chain recombines TRBV25-1 with TRBJ1-3; the match to TRBD1 covers 10 bases. DNA for the CDR3: TGTGCCAGCAGTCCTCATGGGGGACAGGGGATTACTGGAAACACCATATATTTT. Translating it yields CASSPHGGQGITGNTIYF. Supplemented by reference TRBV25-1 and TRBJ1-3, the full variable domain reads EADIYQTPRYLVIGTGKKITLECSQTMGHDKMYWYQQDPGMELHLIHYSYGVNSTEKGDLSSESTVSRIRTEHFPLTLESARPSHTSQYLCASSPHGGQGITGNTIYFGEGSWLTVV.